This paragraph reports one T cell receptor (beta chain). Antigen: not known. The CDR3 length is 17 residues. The V and J ends lost 4 bases and 9 bases, in that order; junction bases with no gene match: 20. Germline V gene data show CDR1 as SGHNT and CDR2 as YYREEE (reference sequence). These data are taken from a study of beta chain features in type 1 diabetes. Turning to the study itself: Taken together, all samples contributed roughly 100 million examined sorted cells.

Expressed TCRB transcripts were sequenced because the isolated RNA had all been reverse transcribed beforehand. Assay: immunoSEQ multiplex PCR; the TCRdb copy retains only in-frame clones and omits some. The sample has some 350,000 clones, roughly 9.8% seen once; the top ten hold about 0.64%. Points from the study as a whole: TCRB CDR3s were moderately but significantly shorter in Type 1 diabetes patients in all four CD4+ subsets.

By way of CD45RO/CCR7/CD25/CD127/CD95/CD27, the CD4+ regulatory, stem cell-like memory, central memory and naive cells were sorted. What was sequenced was central memory CD4+ T cells from blood. This chain links TRBV5-4 with TRBJ1-1, with 8 bases identical to TRBD1. The TCR was taken from a man younger than 45 with type 1 diabetes. The CDR3 nucleotides read TGTGCCAGCAGCCAAGAAATTGACTTACCCCTCAGGGGGCAAGCTTTCTTT. Its translation: CASSQEIDLPLRGQAFF.